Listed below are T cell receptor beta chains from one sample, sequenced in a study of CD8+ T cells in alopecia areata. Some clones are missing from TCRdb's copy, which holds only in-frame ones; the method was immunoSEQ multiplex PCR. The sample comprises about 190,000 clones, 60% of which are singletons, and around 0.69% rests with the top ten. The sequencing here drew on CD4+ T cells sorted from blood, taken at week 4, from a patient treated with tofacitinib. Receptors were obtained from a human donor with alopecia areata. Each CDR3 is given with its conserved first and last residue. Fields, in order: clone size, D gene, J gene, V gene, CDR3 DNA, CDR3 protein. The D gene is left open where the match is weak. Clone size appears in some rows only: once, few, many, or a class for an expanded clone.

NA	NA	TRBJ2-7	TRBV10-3	TGTGCCATTAGGGCGAGCTCCTACGAGCAGTACTTC	CAIRASSYEQYF
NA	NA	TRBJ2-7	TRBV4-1	TGCGCCAGCAGCCAAGGCGGGGTCGGGGAGCAGTACTTC	CASSQGGVGEQYF
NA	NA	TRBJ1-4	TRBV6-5	TGTGCCAGCAGTTACCGACAGAGTAATGAAAAACTGTTTTTT	CASSYRQSNEKLFF
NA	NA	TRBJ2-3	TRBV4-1	TGCGCCAGCAGCCCCCGACCTGATAACACAGATACGCAGTATTTT	CASSPRPDNTDTQYF
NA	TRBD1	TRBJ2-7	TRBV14	TGTGCCAGCAGCCGTGGGACAGGGGGGATCTACGAGCAGTACTTC	CASSRGTGGIYEQYF
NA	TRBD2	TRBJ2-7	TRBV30	TGTGCCTGGAGGGGCGGGAGGGCCTACGAGCAGTACTTC	CAWRGGRAYEQYF
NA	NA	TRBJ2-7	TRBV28	TGTGCCAGCAGCCCCGGGACACCCACCTACGAGCAGTACTTC	CASSPGTPTYEQYF
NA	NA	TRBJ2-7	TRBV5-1	TGCGCCAGCAGCTTTGGGGCCTACGAGCAGTACTTC	CASSFGAYEQYF
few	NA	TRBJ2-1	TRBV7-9	TGTGCCAGCAGCTTTCCGGGGAGAGATGATGAGCAGTTCTTC	CASSFPGRDDEQFF
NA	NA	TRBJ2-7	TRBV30	TGTGCCTGGAGTGTACTGTCGCGGAATGCCTACGAGCAGTACTTC	CAWSVLSRNAYEQYF
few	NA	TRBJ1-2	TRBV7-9	TGTGCCAGCAGCTTTGGGAATTATGGCTACACCTTC	CASSFGNYGYTF
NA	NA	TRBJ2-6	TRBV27	TGTGCCAGCAGCCAAGTATCTGGGGCCAACGTCCTGACTTTC	CASSQVSGANVLTF
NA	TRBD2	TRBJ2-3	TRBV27	TGTGCCAGCAGAAGCGGGAGGGCCCCATTTGGAGATACGCAGTATTTT	CASRSGRAPFGDTQYF
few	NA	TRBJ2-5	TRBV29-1	TGCAGCGTTGACCCCCACCCGGTGACCCAGTACTTC	CSVDPHPVTQYF
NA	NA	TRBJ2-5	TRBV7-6	TGTGCCAGCAGCTTTGAGGGGGGGCGGGAGACCCAGTACTTC	CASSFEGGRETQYF
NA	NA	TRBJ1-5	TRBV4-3	TGCGCCAGCAGCCAAGATTTGATCAGCCCCTATCAGCCCCAGCATTTT	CASSQDLISPYQPQHF
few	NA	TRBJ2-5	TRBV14	TGTGCCAGCAGCCCTCGGGGGTCCTTGGGAGAGACCCAGTACTTC	CASSPRGSLGETQYF
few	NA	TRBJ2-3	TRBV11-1	TGTGCCAGCAGCTTAAAAGGAAGCACAGATACGCAGTATTTT	CASSLKGSTDTQYF
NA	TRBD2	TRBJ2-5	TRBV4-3	TGCGCCAGCAGCCAAGATCCGGGGGGACAAGAGACCCAGTACTTC	CASSQDPGGQETQYF
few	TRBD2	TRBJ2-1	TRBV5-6	TGTGCCAGCAGCCCTGTAGCGGGATCGACAGCCGGAGAGCAGTTCTTC	CASSPVAGSTAGEQFF